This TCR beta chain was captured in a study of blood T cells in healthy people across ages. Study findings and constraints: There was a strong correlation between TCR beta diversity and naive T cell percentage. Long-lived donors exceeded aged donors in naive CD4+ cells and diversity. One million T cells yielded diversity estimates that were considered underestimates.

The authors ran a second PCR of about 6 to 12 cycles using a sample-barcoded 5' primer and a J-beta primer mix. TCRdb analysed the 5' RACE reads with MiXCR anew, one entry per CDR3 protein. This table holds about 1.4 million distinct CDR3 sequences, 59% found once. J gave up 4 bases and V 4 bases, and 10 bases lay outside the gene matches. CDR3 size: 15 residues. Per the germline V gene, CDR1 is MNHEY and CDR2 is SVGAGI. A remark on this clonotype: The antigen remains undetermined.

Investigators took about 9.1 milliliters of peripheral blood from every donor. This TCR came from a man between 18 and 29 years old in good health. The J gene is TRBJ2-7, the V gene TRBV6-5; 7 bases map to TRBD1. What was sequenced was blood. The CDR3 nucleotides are TGTGCCAGCAGTTCCCCGGGACAGTTAGTTTACGAGCAGTACTTC. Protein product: CASSSPGQLVYEQYF.